Below, 15 T cell receptor beta chains from the same sample are listed, as sequenced in a study of blood T cell repertoires in COVID-19. TCRdb's table, derived via immunoSEQ multiplex PCR, lists solely in-frame clones and lacks some. Of tens of thousands of clones detected, 70% to 90% appear once; the ten largest clones hold roughly 4.3%. The sequencing input was peripheral blood. All receptors come from a man aged 55 to 70 with acute or convalescent COVID-19.

The gene calls are TRBV7-2 and TRBJ2-1; the match to TRBD2 covers 8 bases. V lost 5 bases to trimming and J lost 6 bases; unmatched junction nucleotides: 12. The germline V gene encodes CDR1 SGHTA and CDR2 FQGNSA. CDR3 length: 16 amino acids. Here the CDR3 DNA reads TGTGCCAGCAGCCCCCTGGGGCGGGGGGTTATCAATGAGCAGTTCTTC. Protein: CASSPLGRGVINEQFF.

The gene calls are TRBV7-9 and TRBJ1-1; no clear D gene. The CDR3 is 13 amino acids. CDR1 and CDR2 (germline): SEHNR, FQNEAQ (reference sequence). V dropped 2 bases and J dropped 1 base, with 5 bases sitting between them. The CDR3 nucleotides are TGTGCCAGCAGCTTACAGGCGAACACTGAAGCTTTCTTT. This gives the protein CASSLQANTEAFF.

Only a few counts were recorded for this clone. The chain employs TRBV7-8 and TRBJ2-7; 12 bases fit TRBD2. The CDR3 sequence is 16 residues long. The germline gives CDR1 SGHVS, CDR2 FQNEAQ. V lost 5 bases to trimming and J lost 4 bases; unmatched junction nucleotides: 9. CDR3 DNA: TGTGCCAGCAGCGCCTGGACTAGCGGGGAATTATACGAGCAGTACTTC. Residues: CASSAWTSGELYEQYF.

The rearrangement joins TRBV27 to TRBJ2-7, with 8 positions matching TRBD1. The CDR3 consists of 15 residues. V gave up 4 bases and J gave up 2 bases; unmatched junction bases: 7. CDR1 and CDR2 from the germline V gene are MNHEY and SMNVEV (reference sequence). CDR3 region: CASSSYRTGTYEQYF. The CDR3 bases are TGTGCCAGCAGTTCATACCGGACAGGGACCTACGAGCAGTACTTC.

This clone was counted a few times. V and J are TRBV5-6 and TRBJ1-1, with D possibly TRBD1 on 6 matching bases. Germline V lookup: CDR1 SGHDT, CDR2 YYEEEE. Trimming cost V 4 bases and J 2 bases, with 12 bases left between them. The CDR3 has 14 amino acids. The CDR3, as DNA: TGTGCCAGCAGCGAGGGACACGATAACACTGAAGCTTTCTTT. Translation gives CASSEGHDNTEAFF. The variable domain in full, completed from reference TRBV5-6 and TRBJ1-1, reads DAGVTQSPTHLIKTRGQQVTLRCSPKSGHDTVSWYQQALGQGPQFIFQYYEEEERQRGNFPDRFSGHQFPNYSSELNVNALLLGDSALYLCASSEGHDNTEAFFGQGTRLTVV.

The V call is TRBV5-1, the J call TRBJ1-3; D not certain. This CDR3 has 15 amino acids. V shed 7 bases and J shed 0 bases, with 14 bases lying between them. The germline V gene has CDR1 SGHRS and CDR2 YFSETQ. The CDR3 here is CASRLDMTSGNTIYF. For the CDR3, the DNA is TGCGCCAGCCGCCTCGACATGACCTCTGGAAACACCATATATTTT.

The DNA for the CDR3 is TGTGCCAGCAGCCCTTCGGACAATGAGCAGTTCTTC. Translated, it gives CASSPSDNEQFF. The chain is built from TRBV3-1 (or the pseudogene TRBV3-2) and TRBJ2-1; D is undetermined. Germline values: CDR1 LGHDT, CDR2 YNNKEL (reference sequence). This CDR3 spans 12 amino acids. V was pared by 4 bases and J by 5 bases, with 6 bases between.

The gene calls are TRBV6-2 or TRBV6-3 and TRBJ1-1; D may be TRBD1 (6 bases). The CDR3 spans 14 residues. Germline values: CDR1 MNHEY, CDR2 SVGEGT. V was clipped by 2 bases and J by 8 bases, with 15 bases between them. CDR3: CASSYPSGAPEAFF. In nucleotides, the CDR3 is TGTGCCAGCAGTTACCCTTCAGGGGCCCCCGAAGCTTTCTTT.

The genes are TRBV6-5 and TRBJ1-3, with 7 bases matching TRBD1. The CDR3 sequence is 16 residues long. CDR1 and CDR2 (germline): MNHEY, SVGAGI. The ends lost 3 bases at V and 2 bases at J; junction bases unmatched: 7. The CDR3 spells CASSYAQGLTGNTIYF. CDR3 coding DNA: TGTGCCAGCAGTTATGCACAGGGGCTTACTGGAAACACCATATATTTT.

The chain couples TRBV5-1 to TRBJ1-1; D unresolved. V was trimmed by 6 bases and J by 6 bases, leaving 18 bases between them. There are 14 residues in the CDR3. CDR1 and CDR2 from the germline V gene are SGHRS and YFSETQ. For the CDR3, the DNA is TGCGCCAGCACAGCTTCACCCAAGAGGCCTGAAGCTTTCTTT. Protein sequence: CASTASPKRPEAFF.

The chain uses TRBV10-1 and TRBJ2-3; tentative D call: TRBD2 (6 bases). With 2 bases removed from V and 6 bases from J, the gap between germline ends came to 15 bases. The CDR3 has 15 amino acids. Looked up from germline, CDR1 is WNHNN and CDR2 is SYGVQD (reference sequence). CDR3 sequence (DNA): TGCGCCAGCAGTGAGGGAGGGCAGGGAGGCGATACGCAGTATTTT. Translating it yields CASSEGGQGGDTQYF.

The gene calls are TRBV19 and TRBJ1-6; a possible D gene is TRBD1 (6 bases). CDR3 size: 16 residues. Trimming removed 2 bases from V and 6 bases from J, with 14 bases in between. CDR1 is LNHDA and CDR2 is SQIVND in the germline V gene (reference sequence). CDR3 amino acids: CASSIPRTAINSPLHF. DNA of the CDR3: TGTGCCAGTAGTATACCCCGGACAGCTATTAATTCACCCCTCCACTTT.

This chain links TRBV5-5 with TRBJ2-5; maybe TRBD2 (6 bases). Looked up from germline, CDR1 is SGHKS and CDR2 is YYEKEE (reference sequence). The CDR3 has 17 amino acids. V shed 1 base and J shed 3 bases, with 19 bases lying between them. The CDR3 DNA sequence: TGTGCCAGCAGCTTGTACCCACCCTCCCGCGGGGAAGAGACCCAGTACTTC. Its protein is CASSLYPPSRGEETQYF.

V gene TRBV28 combines with J gene TRBJ1-5; D is unresolved. The CDR3 contains 12 residues. The V and J ends lost 3 bases and 6 bases respectively, with 6 bases between them. In germline, CDR1 is MDHEN, CDR2 SYDVKM. The CDR3 is CASSFPGQPQHF. The CDR3, as DNA: TGTGCCAGCAGTTTTCCGGGTCAGCCCCAGCATTTT.

The genes are TRBV7-2 and TRBJ2-3, with D possibly matching TRBD2 (6 bases). Between the trimmed V and J ends, which lost 5 bases and 4 bases, there was a span of 13 bases. From germline, CDR1 is SGHTA and CDR2 FQGNSA. The CDR3 extends over 14 amino acids. CDR3 residues: CASSPRGGSDTQYF. As DNA, the CDR3 is TGTGCCAGCAGCCCCCGGGGAGGATCAGATACGCAGTATTTT.